This TCR beta chain was profiled in a study of beta chain features in type 1 diabetes. Germline loops: CDR1 GTSNPN, CDR2 SVGIG (reference sequence). The V and J ends lost 1 base and 5 bases respectively, with 9 bases between them. The CDR3 is made up of 13 amino acids. Whole-study results and caveats: PCR may have favored shorter templates equally in patients and controls. Comparison showed that naive, central memory and Treg TCRB repertoires appeared more similar among patients than among healthy donors. The study found fewer insertions and more deletions at VDJ junctions in type 1 diabetes patients. There was a moderate but significant shortening of TCRB CDR3s in all four CD4+ subsets of Type 1 diabetes patients.

Investigators reverse transcribed all isolated RNA, so they sequenced expressed TCRB transcripts. TCRdb keeps only in-frame clones here, not all; method: immunoSEQ multiplex PCR. The profile shows fewer than 450,000 clones, roughly 13% of them singletons. In the case of this clone: The antigen is undetermined.

The genes are TRBV30 and TRBJ1-5, with D possibly being TRBD1 (5 bases). The receptor was derived from a woman aged 18-29 years with type 1 diabetes. Specimen: naive CD4+ T cells from blood. CDR3 nucleotide sequence: TGTGCCTGGAGTGGAAGCAGGGATCAGCCCCAGCATTTT. As protein: CAWSGSRDQPQHF.